The clone carrying this TCR beta chain was counted a few times. Its antigen is currently unknown. The source of the sample is a study of T-cell reconstitution after alpha-beta-depleted transplantation in children. Germline assignment: CDR1 KGHSH and CDR2 LQKENI. CDR3 length: 17 residues. With 4 bases clipped from V and 2 bases from J, the junction kept 11 bases outside the gene matches. A library of TCRbeta sequences, prepared with unique molecular identifiers, was generated. TCRdb ran MiXCR on the PCR reads and lists one entry per CDR3 protein. This table has a few hundred thousand distinct CDR3 sequences, nearly 8% appearing once. Study conclusions and caveats: A year post-transplant, T-cell counts and diversity derived mostly from newly produced T cells. Where alpha-beta T cells came from about two months after transplant was reportedly several hundred expanded graft clones.

The chain has TRBV18 and TRBJ2-5; 9 bases line up with TRBD2. The TCR comes from a female patient aged 2-10 years who had a stem cell transplant for Fanconi anemia, so the T cells may come from the graft donor. Sequencing was performed on peripheral blood, taken 360 days after TCRalphabeta/CD19-depleted stem cell transplant. This chain's CDR3 is CASSLAGVNSEQETQYF. Here the CDR3 DNA reads TGTGCCAGCTCACTAGCGGGAGTTAATTCGGAACAAGAGACCCAGTACTTC.